This T cell receptor (beta chain) is drawn from a study of T-cell memory formation after mild COVID-19. In the study overall: TCR clustering was largely donor specific.

Study findings and constraints: For contracting clones, CD4+ ones sat mainly in CM and EM, CD8+ in EMRA.

This clonotype was seen a few times. Its target is unknown. Trimming took 4 bases from V and 8 from J; bases not matched to a gene: 15. The CDR3 extends over 16 amino acids. In germline, CDR1 is SGHNT, CDR2 YYREEE (reference sequence). TCRdb analysed the 5' RACE reads with MiXCR anew, one entry per CDR3 protein. The table lists more than 100,000 distinct CDR3 sequences, approximately 5.9% of them singletons. The genes are TRBV5-4 and TRBJ1-2; 9 bases map to TRBD1. Sequenced input: PBMCs or a T cell subset sorted from them (not recorded which). This clonotype was sampled from an adult woman who had mild COVID-19 (a few samples of this study predate the infection). Cell type and time point are not known. This chain's CDR3 is CASSPGTGKSGRGYTF. CDR3 coding DNA: TGTGCCAGCAGCCCCGGGACAGGGAAGAGCGGGCGCGGCTACACCTTC.